A selection of T cell receptor beta chains follows, all from one sample in a study of cytomegalovirus exposure and HLA in healthy donors. Assay used: immunoSEQ multiplex PCR; TCRdb lists only in-frame clones, some missing. Here the sample spans approximately 100,000 clones, around 83% being singletons. Sequences were obtained from PBMCs. The receptor set was obtained from a man in his thirties or forties in good health and CMV-seronegative. CDR3s include the opening cysteine and the closing phenylalanine or tryptophan. D genes are given only for firm matches. Expanded clones get a size class; other rows say once, few or many, or leave the size out.

CDR3 protein	CDR3 DNA	J gene	clone size	D gene	V gene
CASSATSGGAHQYF	TGTGCCAGCTCAGCGACTAGCGGGGGGGCCCATCAGTATTTT	TRBJ2-3	.	TRBD2	TRBV18
CATRTSLEADTQYF	TGTGCCACCAGGACGAGTCTAGAGGCAGATACGCAGTATTTT	TRBJ2-3	.	.	TRBV15
CASRFRGLAGEGGELFF	TGTGCCAGCAGGTTCAGGGGACTAGCGGGAGAAGGCGGGGAGCTGTTTTTT	TRBJ2-2	.	TRBD2	TRBV6-4
CASSLGSVYTEAFF	TGCGCCAGCAGCTTGGGGAGTGTTTACACTGAAGCTTTCTTT	TRBJ1-1	.	.	TRBV5-1
CACDRDDRFNQPQHF	TGTGCCTGCGATCGGGACGACAGGTTCAATCAGCCCCAGCATTTT	TRBJ1-5	.	.	TRBV30
CASSSLGTSPGELFF	TGTGCCAGCAGTTCACTCGGGACTAGCCCCGGGGAGCTGTTTTTT	TRBJ2-2	.	TRBD2	TRBV27
CASSQGLMTSGANEQFF	TGTGCCAGCAGCCAAGGACTGATGACTAGCGGGGCTAATGAGCAGTTCTTC	TRBJ2-1	.	TRBD2	TRBV4-2
CAGRQGPGNTIYF	TGTGCCGGACGACAGGGGCCTGGAAACACCATATATTTT	TRBJ1-3	.	TRBD1	TRBV6-1
CASSLLGTGESPLHF	TGTGCCAGCAGTCTCCTAGGGACAGGGGAATCACCCCTCCACTTT	TRBJ1-6	.	TRBD1	TRBV27
CASGQSSGNTIYF	TGTGCCAGCGGACAGAGCTCTGGAAACACCATATATTTT	TRBJ1-3	.	.	TRBV2
CASSESLAGPPGTDTQYF	TGCGCCAGCAGTGAGAGCCTAGCGGGACCCCCCGGCACAGATACGCAGTATTTT	TRBJ2-3	.	TRBD2	TRBV10-1
CASSRTGVNQPQHF	TGTGCCAGCAGTCGAACAGGGGTCAATCAGCCCCAGCATTTT	TRBJ1-5	.	TRBD1	TRBV6-5
CAWSVAGWETQYF	TGTGCCTGGAGTGTAGCGGGGTGGGAGACCCAGTACTTC	TRBJ2-5	.	TRBD2	TRBV30
CATSSGTGRTDTQYF	TGTGCCACCAGCAGTGGGACAGGAAGAACAGATACGCAGTATTTT	TRBJ2-3	once	TRBD1	TRBV15
CATSRERHLNEQFF	TGTGCCACCAGCAGAGAAAGACACCTCAATGAGCAGTTCTTC	TRBJ2-1	once	.	TRBV15
CASSTGGDDEQYF	TGTGCCAGCAGCACGGGGGGCGACGACGAGCAGTACTTC	TRBJ2-7	.	.	TRBV5-4
CASSLAGTSVYNEQFF	TGTGCCAGCAGCTTGGCCGGGACTAGCGTGTACAATGAGCAGTTCTTC	TRBJ2-1	.	TRBD2	TRBV5-6
CASSLRESSGNTIYF	TGTGCCAGCAGCTTAAGAGAGAGCTCTGGAAACACCATATATTTT	TRBJ1-3	.	.	TRBV7-8
CASSVLPDTEAFF	TGTGCCAGCAGCGTACTGCCAGACACTGAAGCTTTCTTT	TRBJ1-1	.	.	TRBV9
CASSDQPRETQYF	TGTGCCAGCAGTGATCAACCGAGGGAGACCCAGTACTTC	TRBJ2-5	.	.	TRBV6-4
CASSAGTGHYEQYF	TGTGCCAGCAGCGCCGGGACAGGGCATTACGAGCAGTACTTC	TRBJ2-7	.	TRBD1	TRBV28
CASSPSGHLQETQYF	TGTGCCAGCTCACCTTCGGGACACCTCCAAGAGACCCAGTACTTC	TRBJ2-5	.	.	TRBV18
CASSLGADSRVDTIYF	TGTGCCAGCAGCTTAGGCGCGGACAGCCGAGTCGACACCATATATTTT	TRBJ1-3	.	.	TRBV13
CASSLGLAGVYEQYF	TGTGCCAGCAGTTTGGGACTAGCGGGAGTTTACGAGCAGTACTTC	TRBJ2-7	.	TRBD2	TRBV28
CASSDWTGGSGANVLTF	TGTGCCAGCAGTGATTGGACTGGAGGGTCTGGGGCCAACGTCCTGACTTTC	TRBJ2-6	.	.	TRBV6-1
CASSSTSGRGETQYF	TGTGCCAGCAGCTCGACTAGCGGGAGAGGGGAGACCCAGTACTTC	TRBJ2-5	.	TRBD2	TRBV7-2
CASRTGAPDGQFF	TGTGCCAGCAGGACAGGGGCTCCAGATGGGCAGTTCTTC	TRBJ2-1	.	TRBD1	TRBV28
CASSELSSNQPQHF	TGTGCCAGCAGTGAATTGTCAAGCAATCAGCCCCAGCATTTT	TRBJ1-5	.	.	TRBV2
CASSVRLAPTDTQYF	TGTGCCAGCAGCGTGAGACTAGCGCCCACAGATACGCAGTATTTT	TRBJ2-3	.	TRBD2	TRBV9
CASSQGRAGELFF	TGCGCCAGCAGCCAAGGTCGGGCCGGGGAGCTGTTTTTT	TRBJ2-2	.	.	TRBV4-1
CASSRTLAGETQYF	TGCGCCAGCAGCCGGACCCTCGCGGGAGAGACCCAGTACTTC	TRBJ2-5	.	.	TRBV4-3
CASRIRQGSDTQYF	TGTGCCAGCAGGATTAGACAGGGATCGGATACGCAGTATTTT	TRBJ2-3	.	TRBD1	TRBV2
CAWSVASEKLFF	TGTGCCTGGAGTGTAGCTTCTGAAAAACTGTTTTTT	TRBJ1-4	.	.	TRBV30
CASSQFPAGTGELFF	TGCGCCAGCAGCCAATTCCCGGCAGGCACCGGGGAGCTGTTTTTT	TRBJ2-2	.	.	TRBV4-1
CASSLGTGLGNQPQHF	TGTGCCAGCAGCTTAGGGACAGGGTTAGGCAATCAGCCCCAGCATTTT	TRBJ1-5	.	TRBD1	TRBV7-2
CASTLRQGTEAFF	TGTGCCAGCACTCTTAGACAGGGCACTGAAGCTTTCTTT	TRBJ1-1	.	TRBD1	TRBV27
CASSVGGRETQYF	TGTGCCAGCAGCGTAGGCGGGAGGGAGACCCAGTACTTC	TRBJ2-5	.	TRBD2	TRBV9
CASSKFAGELFF	TGTGCCAGCAGTAAATTCGCCGGGGAGCTGTTTTTT	TRBJ2-2	once	.	TRBV28
CAWKGLAVTNEQFF	TGTGCCTGGAAAGGACTAGCGGTTACAAATGAGCAGTTCTTC	TRBJ2-1	.	TRBD2	TRBV30
CASSLLAGGTGELFF	TGTGCCAGCAGCTTACTAGCGGGAGGAACCGGGGAGCTGTTTTTT	TRBJ2-2	.	TRBD2	TRBV7-9
CASSKGAETQYF	TGTGCCAGCAGTAAGGGAGCAGAGACCCAGTACTTC	TRBJ2-5	.	.	TRBV25-1
CASSQEGAPGSSGNTIYF	TGCGCCAGCAGCCAAGAAGGGGCGCCCGGCAGCTCTGGAAACACCATATATTTT	TRBJ1-3	.	.	TRBV4-1
CASSYGTSGINEQFF	TGTGCCAGCAGTTACGGGACTAGCGGGATAAATGAGCAGTTCTTC	TRBJ2-1	.	TRBD2	TRBV6-5
CASSITQVGNSNQPQHF	TGTGCCAGTAGTATTACACAGGTTGGCAATAGCAATCAGCCCCAGCATTTT	TRBJ1-5	.	.	TRBV19
CASSPLGQSGQYF	TGTGCCAGCTCACCACTGGGACAGTCTGGGCAGTACTTC	TRBJ2-7	.	TRBD1	TRBV18
CASSPGQEGSYGYTF	TGTGCCAGCAGCCCGGGACAGGAGGGCTCCTATGGCTACACCTTC	TRBJ1-2	.	TRBD1	TRBV28
CASIDRGGYGSYEQYF	TGTGCCAGCATCGATCGGGGGGGGTACGGCTCCTACGAGCAGTACTTC	TRBJ2-7	once	TRBD2	TRBV28
CASSERGQGGQPQHF	TGTGCCAGCAGTGAAAGGGGACAGGGAGGCCAGCCCCAGCATTTT	TRBJ1-5	.	TRBD1	TRBV25-1
CAWSEGVFPYEQYF	TGTGCCTGGAGTGAGGGGGTTTTCCCCTACGAGCAGTACTTC	TRBJ2-7	.	.	TRBV30
CASSQNSGREFSGANVLTF	TGCGCCAGCAGCCAAAACTCCGGGAGGGAATTCTCTGGGGCCAACGTCCTGACTTTC	TRBJ2-6	.	TRBD2	TRBV4-1
CASSRTGTGELFF	TGTGCCAGCAGCCGGACTGGCACCGGGGAGCTGTTTTTT	TRBJ2-2	.	.	TRBV7-9
CASRELKTGDSNQPQHF	TGTGCCAGCAGGGAGCTTAAGACAGGAGATAGCAATCAGCCCCAGCATTTT	TRBJ1-5	.	.	TRBV28
CASSQEGGRNTEAFF	TGCGCCAGCAGCCAAGAAGGGGGTCGGAACACTGAAGCTTTCTTT	TRBJ1-1	.	.	TRBV4-1
CASSQGGSGTGGFNEQFF	TGCGCCAGCAGCCAAGGGGGATCCGGGACAGGGGGATTCAATGAGCAGTTCTTC	TRBJ2-1	.	TRBD1	TRBV4-1
CASSPWTSYSHEQYF	TGTGCCAGCAGCCCCTGGACTAGCTATTCCCACGAGCAGTACTTC	TRBJ2-7	.	TRBD2	TRBV7-8
CSVASRHSPPPYEQYF	TGCAGCGTTGCTTCACGACATTCTCCCCCACCCTACGAGCAGTACTTC	TRBJ2-7	.	.	TRBV29-1
CASSQSQGLGTYEQYF	TGCGCCAGCAGCCAGTCCCAGGGTTTGGGTACGTACGAGCAGTACTTC	TRBJ2-7	.	.	TRBV4-1
CASSTERAYNEQFF	TGTGCCAGCTCTACGGAGAGGGCGTACAATGAGCAGTTCTTC	TRBJ2-1	.	.	TRBV18
CASSEKSAEASYNEQFF	TGCGCCAGCAGTGAGAAAAGTGCGGAAGCGTCCTACAATGAGCAGTTCTTC	TRBJ2-1	few	.	TRBV10-1